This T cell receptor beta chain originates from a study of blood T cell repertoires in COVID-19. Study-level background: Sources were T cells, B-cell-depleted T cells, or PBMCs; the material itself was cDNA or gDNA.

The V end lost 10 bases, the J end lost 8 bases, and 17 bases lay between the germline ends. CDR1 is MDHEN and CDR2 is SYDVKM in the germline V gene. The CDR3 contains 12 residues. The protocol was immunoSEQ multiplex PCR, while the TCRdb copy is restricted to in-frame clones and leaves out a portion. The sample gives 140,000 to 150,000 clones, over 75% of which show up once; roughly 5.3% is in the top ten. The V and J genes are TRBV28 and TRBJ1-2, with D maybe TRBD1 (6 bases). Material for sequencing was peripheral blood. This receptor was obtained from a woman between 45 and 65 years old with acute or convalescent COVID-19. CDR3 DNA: TGTGCCAATTCGGACAGAACGGACGGCTACACCTTC. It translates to CANSDRTDGYTF.